This T cell receptor beta chain was sequenced in a study of T-cell memory formation after mild COVID-19. Constant-segment primers and 5'RACE yielded cDNA libraries for TCR alpha and TCR beta, each carrying sample barcodes and UMIs. In TCRdb, the 5' RACE reads were re-called with MiXCR into one record per CDR3 protein. This sample has approximately 230,000 distinct CDR3 sequences, with 16% found just once. Notes on this clonotype: What it recognizes is unknown.

Study-wide results and caveats: Still unconfirmed is whether the second-wave clones peaking on day 37 recognized SARS-CoV-2.

The V gene lost 4 bases and the J gene lost 3 bases, with 14 bases spanning the gap. The length of the CDR3 is 15 residues. From germline, CDR1 is SGHTA and CDR2 FQGNSA. The clonotype was recovered from a man younger than 30 who had mild COVID-19 (a few samples of this study predate the infection). Cell type and time point are not known. V usage is TRBV7-2 and J usage is TRBJ2-3; D perhaps matches TRBD2 (5 bases). The sequenced sample was PBMCs or a T cell subset sorted from them (not recorded which). The CDR3 loop is CASSSSRSGTDTQYF. Here the CDR3 DNA reads TGTGCCAGCAGCTCCTCACGGTCGGGGACAGATACGCAGTATTTT. Supplemented by reference TRBV7-2 and TRBJ2-3, the full variable domain reads GAGVSQSPSNKVTEKGKDVELRCDPISGHTALYWYRQSLGQGLEFLIYFQGNSAPDKSGLPSDRFSAERTGGSVSTLTIQRTQQEDSAVYLCASSSSRSGTDTQYFGPGTRLTVL.